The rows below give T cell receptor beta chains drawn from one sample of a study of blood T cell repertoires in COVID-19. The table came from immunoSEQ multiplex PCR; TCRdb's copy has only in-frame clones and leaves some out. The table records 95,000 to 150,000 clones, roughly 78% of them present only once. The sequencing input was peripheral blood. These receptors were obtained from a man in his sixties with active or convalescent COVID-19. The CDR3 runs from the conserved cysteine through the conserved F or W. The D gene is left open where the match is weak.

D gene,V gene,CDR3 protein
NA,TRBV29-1,CSANLGGNTIYF
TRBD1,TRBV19,CASSDRGRGGTADEQFF
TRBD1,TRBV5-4,CASSFDRGPLNF
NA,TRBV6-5,CASSYSWGRVDGYTF
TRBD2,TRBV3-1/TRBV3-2,CASSQAAGEVGELFF
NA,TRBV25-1,CASSEPFTDTQYF
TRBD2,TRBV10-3,CAISGETSTDTQYF
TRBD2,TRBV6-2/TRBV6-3,CASSYSRTSGLYEQYF
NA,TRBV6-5,CASHTGLPVNTEAFF
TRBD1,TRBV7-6,CASSLATGGDGQPQHF
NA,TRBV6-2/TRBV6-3,CASSYKPNYEQYF
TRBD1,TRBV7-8,CASSEGAWNSPLHF
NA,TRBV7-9,CASSYREGDYGYTF
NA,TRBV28,CASSFFTNTEAFF
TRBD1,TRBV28,CASSRTGAGYTF
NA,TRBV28,CASSSTGFSYEQYF
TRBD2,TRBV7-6,CASSSTTQLAGGTQYF
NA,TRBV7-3,CASSLDGGMAFF
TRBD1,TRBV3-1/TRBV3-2,CASSQEGTGTDEQYF
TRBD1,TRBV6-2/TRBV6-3,CASSARQGARSNQPQHF
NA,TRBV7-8,CASSRPLSSAPKPSQETQYF
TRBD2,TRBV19,CASSMIAGGELFF
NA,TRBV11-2,CASTPGQNNEKLFF
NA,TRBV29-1,CSVGQDYEQYF
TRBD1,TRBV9,CASRTGTGQFYEQYF
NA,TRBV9,CASSVGGRGQETQYF
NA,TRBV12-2,CASRSQRDRTDTQYF
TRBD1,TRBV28,CASSLETGGQNSPLHF
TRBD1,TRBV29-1,CSVPRDRVHEQFF
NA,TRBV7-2,CASSLHSGNTGELFF
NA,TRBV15,CATSRTTTFREGYTF
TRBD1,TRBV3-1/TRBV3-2,CASSRDSNYGYTF
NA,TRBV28,CASSLWAPPDYTF
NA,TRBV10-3,CAIRPISPTNTGELFF